The subject of this entry is one TCR beta chain. These data are taken from a study of blood T cell repertoires in COVID-19. Turning to the study itself: Spain, Italy and the United States supplied samples that represented acute and convalescent COVID-19. Sample material is recorded as cDNA or gDNA derived from T cells, B-cell-depleted T cells, or PBMCs.

Original analysis: The assay estimated nucleated cells by amplifying reference gene primers. Here immunoSEQ multiplex PCR was the method, and the copy in TCRdb shows in-frame clones only, minus some. That table supplies the V and J calls and clone size; D and trimming were determined from the DNA. The top ten clones hold roughly 2.3% of a sample with a few hundred thousand clones, roughly nine tenths of them seen once. This CDR3 has 13 amino acids. Between the trimmed V and J ends, which lost 5 bases and 5 bases, there was a span of 13 bases. Germline assignment: CDR1 SGHAT and CDR2 FQNNGV. Sequenced: peripheral blood. This clonotype was sampled from a man younger than 35 with active or convalescent COVID-19. This rearrangement joins TRBV11-2 to TRBJ2-7; possibly TRBD1 for D (5 bases). The CDR3 is CASSVRQIHEQYF. The CDR3 DNA follows: TGTGCCAGCAGCGTTCGACAGATACACGAGCAGTACTTC.